Listed here is a single TCR beta chain. Its target is unknown. TCRdb's table, derived via immunoSEQ multiplex PCR, lists solely in-frame clones and lacks some. The table includes some 300,000 clones, about 80% detected once. The data were obtained in a study of cytotoxic CD8 clonotypes in ibrutinib-treated CLL. Study in general: The sample average was 255,043 productive templates and 85,000 to 100,000 productive rearrangements.

Trimming took 5 bases from V and 5 from J, leaving 16 bases between them. Per germline, CDR1 MDHEN and CDR2 SYDVKM. CDR3 length: 14 residues. About 2 micrograms of genomic DNA came from cryopreserved PBMCs for TCR beta libraries. Study-wide points: Clonality increased at ibrutinib response, then returned toward baseline at progression. Pretreatment clonality was elevated relative to age-matched healthy donors and paralleled circulating CD8+ T-cell counts.

The source material was PBMCs, sampled before ibrutinib treatment. This receptor was taken from a human donor with chronic lymphocytic leukemia. J is TRBJ2-7 and V is TRBV28; D unclear. This CDR3 reads CASSSGRIFHEQYF. CDR3 coding DNA: TGTGCCAGCAGTAGTGGGCGGATTTTTCACGAGCAGTACTTC.